This TCR beta chain is from a study of Graves' ophthalmopathy and Graves' hyperthyroidism. Germline-derived CDR1 and CDR2 are MNHEY and SVGAGI. V lost 2 bases and J lost 5, with 9 bases in between. The CDR3 is made up of 13 amino acids. Using RNA transcripts, the TCR beta CDR3 regions were amplified. HTBI primers served in a first-round RT-PCR, which a second-round multiplex PCR followed. One entry per CDR3 protein, called by TCRdb with MiXCR from the multiplex PCR reads. The sample has about 620,000 distinct CDR3 sequences; 22% are singletons. The source of this sequence is a woman between 18 and 29 years old with stable Graves' hyperthyroidism. Some clones in this sample may be carry-over from other donors' samples. The rearrangement uses TRBV6-5 and TRBJ1-1, with D uncertain. Sequenced input: peripheral blood. CDR3 DNA sequence: TGTGCCAGCAGTTACCAGCCGTGGACTGAAGCTTTCTTT. Amino acids: CASSYQPWTEAFF.